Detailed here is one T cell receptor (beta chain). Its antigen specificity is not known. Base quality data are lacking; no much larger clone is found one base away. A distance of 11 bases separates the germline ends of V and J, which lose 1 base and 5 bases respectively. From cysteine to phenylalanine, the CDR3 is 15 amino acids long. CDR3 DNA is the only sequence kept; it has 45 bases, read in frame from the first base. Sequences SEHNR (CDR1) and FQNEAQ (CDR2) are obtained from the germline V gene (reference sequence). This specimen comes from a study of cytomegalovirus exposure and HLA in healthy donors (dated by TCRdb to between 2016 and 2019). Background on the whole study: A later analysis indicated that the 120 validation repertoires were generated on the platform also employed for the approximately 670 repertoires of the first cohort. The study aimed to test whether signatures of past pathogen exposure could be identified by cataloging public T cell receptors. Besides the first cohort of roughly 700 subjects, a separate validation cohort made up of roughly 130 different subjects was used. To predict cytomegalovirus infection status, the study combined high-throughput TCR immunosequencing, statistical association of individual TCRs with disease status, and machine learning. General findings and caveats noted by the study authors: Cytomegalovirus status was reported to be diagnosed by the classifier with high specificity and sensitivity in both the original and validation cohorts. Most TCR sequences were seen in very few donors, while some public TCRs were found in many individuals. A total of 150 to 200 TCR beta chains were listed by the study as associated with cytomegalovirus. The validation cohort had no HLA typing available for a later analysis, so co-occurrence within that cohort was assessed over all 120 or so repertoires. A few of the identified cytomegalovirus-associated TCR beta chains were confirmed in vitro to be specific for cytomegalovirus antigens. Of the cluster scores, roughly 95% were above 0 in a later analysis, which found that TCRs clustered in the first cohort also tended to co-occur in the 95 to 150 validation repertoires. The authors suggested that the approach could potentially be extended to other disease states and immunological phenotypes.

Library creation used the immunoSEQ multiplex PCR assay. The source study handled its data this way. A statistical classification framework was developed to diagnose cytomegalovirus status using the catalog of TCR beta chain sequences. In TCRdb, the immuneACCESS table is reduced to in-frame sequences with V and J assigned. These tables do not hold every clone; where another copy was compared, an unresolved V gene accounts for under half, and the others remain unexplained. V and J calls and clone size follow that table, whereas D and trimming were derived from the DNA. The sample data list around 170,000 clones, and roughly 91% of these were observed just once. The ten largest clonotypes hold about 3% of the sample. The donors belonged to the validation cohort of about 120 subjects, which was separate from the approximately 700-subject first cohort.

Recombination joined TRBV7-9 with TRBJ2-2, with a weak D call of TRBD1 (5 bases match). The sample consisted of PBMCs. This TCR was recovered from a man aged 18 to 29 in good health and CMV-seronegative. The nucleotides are TGTGCCAGCAGCTTAGATCCAGGGAAGACCGGGGAGCTGTTTTTT. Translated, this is CASSLDPGKTGELFF. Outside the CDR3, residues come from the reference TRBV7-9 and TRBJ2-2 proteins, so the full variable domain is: DTGVSQNPRHKITKRGQNVTFRCDPISEHNRLYWYRQTLGQGPEFLTYFQNEAQLEKSRLLSDRFSAERPKGSFSTLEIQRTEQGDSAMYLCASSLDPGKTGELFFGEGSRLTVL.